The rows below give T cell receptor beta chains drawn from one sample of a study of early T cells in non-severe SARS-CoV-2 infection. Using its own MiXCR run on the 5' RACE reads, TCRdb lists one record per CDR3 protein. The sample records tens of thousands of distinct CDR3 sequences, roughly 5.3% being singletons. Sequencing was done on a sample of whole blood. The receptors shown here come from an adult who was a healthcare worker with PCR-confirmed SARS-CoV-2 infection or an uninfected control (not recorded which). The CDR3 runs from the conserved cysteine through the conserved F or W.

V | CDR3
TRBV5-1 | CASRPTGSNTEAFF
TRBV7-2 | CASSLAGTVYGYTF
TRBV7-2 | CASSFSGTGTYEQYF
TRBV5-4 | CASSPGPSKPTYEQYF
TRBV20-1 | CSATNTQGALVAFF
TRBV7-2 | CASSLFRGADIQYF
TRBV5-1 | CANSSSTHGYTF
TRBV6-2/TRBV6-3 | CASSPYNEQFF
TRBV2 | CASSEEGSPGNTIYF
TRBV29-1 | CSVGRGVNTEAFF
TRBV7-6 | CASSLAQDTDTQYF
TRBV4-3 | CASSQAQGGNTIYF
TRBV28 | CASSPGTGGYEQYF
TRBV29-1 | CSVHRDRNTEAFF
TRBV14 | CASSPRQGYEQYF
TRBV5-1 | CASSLETGWDYEQYF